One TCR beta chain is described in this entry. The table lists this clonotype with many counts. No antigen is known for it. No much larger clonotype is one base removed from it; base qualities were not supplied. The method was multiplex PCR. The instrument given in TCRdb is Illumina HiSeq 4000. CDR3 regions were amplified by Arm-PCR with iRepertoire HTBI primers to construct TCR beta libraries. Before sequencing, the PCR products went through gel purification. The source study handled its data this way. Gene usage analysis of CDR3 amino acid clonotypes relied on the 55 to 80 TRBV and 12 to 15 TRBJ segments identified across samples. COPE and FqMerger were used to merge filtered high-quality paired reads into contigs. BLAST was used to align contigs to the IMGT TRBV, TRBD and TRBJ reference genes, and CDR3 was defined following IMGT. Clonotypes above 0.1% frequency were classified as highly expanded clones. Repertoire diversity was measured by Shannon entropy, and V-J evenness by the Gini coefficient. A clonotype found in more than one individual was treated as public. TCRdb's own reprocessing of the public reads used fastp at Q25 and MiXCR and kept productive beta chains. Merged by CDR3 protein, the rows form single entries marked with the most common genes and DNA. TCRdb, not the original authors, processed these V and J calls. The sample profile shows under 300,000 distinct CDR3 sequences; 20% to 25% of them were found once. The ten largest clones take up about 15% of the sample.

These data belong to a study of regulatory T cells in long-lasting Graves disease (dated by TCRdb to about 2021). Background for the entire study: Patients with newly diagnosed Graves' disease had been on antithyroid drugs for under 3 months. Peripheral blood TCR sequencing and RNA sequencing compared persistent Graves' disease patients with newly diagnosed Graves' disease patients. The study was registered as a clinical trial and conducted in China. TCR sequencing covered roughly 13 persistent and around 20 newly diagnosed Graves' disease patients, about 35 samples in total.

Germline trimming: 3 bases from V, 3 bases from J; junction bases outside gene matches: 6. From the germline V gene, CDR1 is SGDLS and CDR2 is YYNGEE. The CDR3, from cysteine to phenylalanine, totals 15 residues. Left in the record is the CDR3 DNA by itself, 45 bases read in frame from the first base. What the work shows at the level of the full study, not this receptor alone: TRBV28, TRBJ1-2 and TRBJ2-5 were preferentially used in persistent disease, while TRBV20-1 and TRBJ2-1 were favored in newly diagnosed disease. Lower TCR Shannon entropy and fewer highly expanded clones were observed in persistent Graves' disease patients than in newly diagnosed patients, which suggested clonal expansion. The small sample size was acknowledged by the authors as a limitation that may reduce accuracy. Only the TCR beta chain was sequenced and analyzed. More public clonotypes were shared among persistent patients (under 3,000) than among newly diagnosed patients (more than 900). Only peripheral blood was studied, because thyroid tissue, the primary lesion, was inaccessible.

The time point label of this sample denotes: newly diagnosed GD, antithyroid drugs for less than 3 months. RNA was extracted from PBMCs in TRIzol for both TCR sequencing and RNA sequencing. The diagnosis of Graves' disease followed American Thyroid Association guidelines. The patients came from an endocrinology department in Xi'an, China. Each patient gave around 9 milliliters of peripheral blood, collected in an EDTA anticoagulant tube. Ficoll Paque Plus density gradient separation was used to isolate PBMCs, and no additional T cell sorting was done. An Agilent 2100 Bioanalyzer and agarose gel were used to assess RNA quality, and a NanoDrop 2000 was used to measure RNA concentration.

The sample here was peripheral blood mononuclear cells (PBMCs), taken at new diagnosis, from a patient treated with antithyroid drugs. The sequence links TRBV9 to TRBJ2-7; 10 bases in the middle match TRBD1. This clonotype originated in a female donor with Graves disease. CDR3 sequence: CASSAPGQGYYEQYF. The base sequence is TGTGCCAGCAGCGCACCGGGACAGGGGTACTACGAGCAGTACTTC. Reference TRBV9 and TRBJ2-7 proteins supply the regions before and after the CDR3; the full variable domain is: DSGVTQTPKHLITATGQRVTLRCSPRSGDLSVYWYQQSLDQGLQFLIQYYNGEERAKGNILERFSAQQFPDLHSELNLSSLELGDSALYFCASSAPGQGYYEQYFGPGTRLTVT.